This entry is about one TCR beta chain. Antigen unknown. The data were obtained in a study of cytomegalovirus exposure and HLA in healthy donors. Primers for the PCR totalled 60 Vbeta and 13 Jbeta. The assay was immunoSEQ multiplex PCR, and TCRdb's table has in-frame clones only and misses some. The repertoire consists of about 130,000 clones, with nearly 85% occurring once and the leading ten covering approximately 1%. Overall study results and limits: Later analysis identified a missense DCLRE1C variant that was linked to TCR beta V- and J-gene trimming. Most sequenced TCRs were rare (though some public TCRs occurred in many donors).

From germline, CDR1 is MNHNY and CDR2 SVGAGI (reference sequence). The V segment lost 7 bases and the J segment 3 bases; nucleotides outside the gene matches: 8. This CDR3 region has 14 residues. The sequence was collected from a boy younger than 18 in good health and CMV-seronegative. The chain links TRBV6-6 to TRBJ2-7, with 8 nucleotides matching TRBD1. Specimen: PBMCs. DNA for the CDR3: TGTGCCAGCATCCGACAGGGGTCGGTCTACGAGCAGTACTTC. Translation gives CASIRQGSVYEQYF.